The source of this TCR beta chain is a study of T cells in Graves' hyperthyroidism and ophthalmopathy. Regions amplified from RNA transcripts were the TCR beta CDR3 regions. RT-PCR in the first round (using the HTBI primer set) targeted the TCR CDR3. From the multiplex PCR reads, TCRdb called clonotypes with MiXCR, one entry per CDR3 protein. Among about 25,000 distinct CDR3 sequences listed, roughly 49% were seen once. This CDR3 has 16 residues. Looked up from germline, CDR1 is LGHNA and CDR2 is YNFKEQ. The germline V and J ends were trimmed by 0 bases and 3 bases, with 11 bases remaining between them.

The chain employs TRBV4-2 and TRBJ1-4, with a possible D match to TRBD1 (5 bases). The source is a woman between 35 and 50 years old with Graves' hyperthyroidism that later progressed to Graves' ophthalmopathy. The specimen sequenced was blood. DNA for the CDR3: TGTGCCAGCAGCCAAGAGGACGGGACGGCTAATGAAAAACTGTTTTTT. Amino acids: CASSQEDGTANEKLFF.